At least ten counts were recorded for the clone carrying this T cell receptor beta chain. Its specificity is not known. Using unique molecular identifiers, the investigators prepared the TCRbeta library. TCRdb ran MiXCR on the PCR reads and lists one entry per CDR3 protein. This table has 250,000 to 300,000 distinct CDR3 sequences, roughly 7.8% appearing once. V lost 0 bases and J 0 bases, leaving 5 bases between the germline ends. Germline V gene lookup returns CDR1 SGHTA and CDR2 FQGNSA. The CDR3 has 14 residues. The data were taken from a study of T-cell reconstitution after alpha-beta-depleted transplantation in children. Points from the study as a whole: Surviving recipient cells, namely T cells and thymic progenitors, were the source of high day-60 TCRbeta diversity in some patients. A year post-transplant, T-cell counts and diversity derived mostly from newly produced T cells. Several hundred expanded graft clones reportedly gave rise to the alpha-beta T cells present about two months after transplant.

The chain has TRBV7-2 and TRBJ1-1; D gene uncertain. Sequencing was performed on peripheral blood, taken 360 days after TCRalphabeta/CD19-depleted stem cell transplant. The source is a female patient younger than 10 who had a stem cell transplant for Fanconi anemia, so the T cells may come from the graft donor. DNA of the CDR3: TGTGCCAGCAGCTTAGCCTTTATGAACACTGAAGCTTTCTTT. Translating it yields CASSLAFMNTEAFF.